A selection of T cell receptor beta chains follows, all from one sample in a study of T cells in tumors after PD-1 blockade. Here immunoSEQ multiplex PCR was the method, and the copy in TCRdb shows in-frame clones only, minus some. The sample includes 9,000 to 15,000 clones, under 80% seen only once; the top ten take less than 20%. Specimen: tumor tissue, collected before anti-PD-1 treatment. The receptors here all came from a human donor with basal cell carcinoma. CDR3s include the opening cysteine and the closing phenylalanine or tryptophan. A D gene is named only where the DNA matches it firmly. Clone size is not always given. Where it is, it says once, few, many or a class for expanded clones.

CDR3nt | CDR3aa | abundance | v_gene | d_gene | j_gene
TGTGCCAGCAGCTTAGGCCAGGGGCAATACAATGAGCAGTTCTTC | CASSLGQGQYNEQFF | . | TRBV7-9 | . | TRBJ2-1
TGCAGCGTCCTCGACAGGGTCAACACTGAAGCTTTCTTT | CSVLDRVNTEAFF | . | TRBV29-1 | TRBD1 | TRBJ1-1
TGTGCCAGCAGCCAAGAGGACAGGGAATTCGCCGAGCAGTACTTC | CASSQEDREFAEQYF | . | TRBV3-1/TRBV3-2 | TRBD1 | TRBJ2-7
TGTGCCAGTAGCCCCGGCTCAGGGGGCCATGGTGGCTACACCTTC | CASSPGSGGHGGYTF | large | TRBV19 | TRBD1 | TRBJ1-2
TGTGCCAGCAGCTTCGGGACTAGCGGGAGTCGGGAGACCCAGTACTTC | CASSFGTSGSRETQYF | . | TRBV11-2 | TRBD2 | TRBJ2-5
TGTGCCAGCACCCTAGGGGGGCCGGGCGGAGAGACCCAGTACTTC | CASTLGGPGGETQYF | . | TRBV5-4 | . | TRBJ2-5
TGTGCCAGTAGTACACGGGGGGGAGGCTACGAGCAGTACTTC | CASSTRGGGYEQYF | . | TRBV19 | TRBD2 | TRBJ2-7
TGTGCCAGTTCGGACAGGGTGGCCAAAAACATTCAGTACTTC | CASSDRVAKNIQYF | . | TRBV21-1 | . | TRBJ2-4
TGTGCCACCAGCAGAGATTTGTTCACCTCTGGGGCCAACGTCCTGACTTTC | CATSRDLFTSGANVLTF | medium-sized | TRBV15 | . | TRBJ2-6
TGCGCCAGCAGCTTGGGGGACCCCTCCAAAAACATTCAGTACTTC | CASSLGDPSKNIQYF | . | TRBV5-1 | . | TRBJ2-4
TGTGCCAGCAGTCGTAGCGGGAGGGCAGGGGATACGCAGTATTTT | CASSRSGRAGDTQYF | once | TRBV7-2 | TRBD2 | TRBJ2-3
TGTGCCACCAGTGACCTGAAACCGGGACAGCAAGAGACCCAGTACTTC | CATSDLKPGQQETQYF | . | TRBV24-1 | TRBD1 | TRBJ2-5
TGTGCCAGTAGGAAGGGGCGAGTTAGCTCCTACAATGAGCAGTTCTTC | CASRKGRVSSYNEQFF | . | TRBV19 | . | TRBJ2-1
TGTGCCAGCAGCCTGCACTTCTCTGGAAACACCATATATTTT | CASSLHFSGNTIYF | . | TRBV14 | . | TRBJ1-3
TGTGCCAGCAGCTTCCGGACAGCCGATACGCAGTATTTT | CASSFRTADTQYF | . | TRBV7-2 | . | TRBJ2-3
TGTGCCACCAGCAGAGACCCCGGGGGCACAGATACGCAGTATTTT | CATSRDPGGTDTQYF | . | TRBV15 | . | TRBJ2-3
TGTGCCACCGGAACCAGGGGATCCGTCGAGCAGTACTTC | CATGTRGSVEQYF | medium-sized | TRBV24-1 | . | TRBJ2-7
TGTGCCACCAGTGATGGAGAGGACCACAGGGATACGCAGTATTTT | CATSDGEDHRDTQYF | . | TRBV24-1 | . | TRBJ2-3
TGTGCCAGCAGCGTAGACGGGGGGCTCTACACCGGGGAGCTGTTTTTT | CASSVDGGLYTGELFF | . | TRBV9 | . | TRBJ2-2
TGTGCCAGCAGCTTAGCGGGGGTGGGTGATGGCTACACCTTC | CASSLAGVGDGYTF | . | TRBV7-6 | . | TRBJ1-2
TGTGCCAGCAGCCGAGCCAGTAGCGGCCCCCTCTATGGCTACACCTTC | CASSRASSGPLYGYTF | . | TRBV14 | . | TRBJ1-2
TGTGCCTGGAGTGTAGAGCTCAATCAGCCCCAGCATTTT | CAWSVELNQPQHF | . | TRBV30 | . | TRBJ1-5
TGTGCCAGCAGGGACTCAGGGGGTTCGACTGAAGCTTTCTTT | CASRDSGGSTEAFF | . | TRBV2 | TRBD1 | TRBJ1-1
TGTGCCAGCAGCCAAACAGGGGCCTTGGCTTTCTTT | CASSQTGALAFF | . | TRBV6-5 | TRBD1 | TRBJ1-1